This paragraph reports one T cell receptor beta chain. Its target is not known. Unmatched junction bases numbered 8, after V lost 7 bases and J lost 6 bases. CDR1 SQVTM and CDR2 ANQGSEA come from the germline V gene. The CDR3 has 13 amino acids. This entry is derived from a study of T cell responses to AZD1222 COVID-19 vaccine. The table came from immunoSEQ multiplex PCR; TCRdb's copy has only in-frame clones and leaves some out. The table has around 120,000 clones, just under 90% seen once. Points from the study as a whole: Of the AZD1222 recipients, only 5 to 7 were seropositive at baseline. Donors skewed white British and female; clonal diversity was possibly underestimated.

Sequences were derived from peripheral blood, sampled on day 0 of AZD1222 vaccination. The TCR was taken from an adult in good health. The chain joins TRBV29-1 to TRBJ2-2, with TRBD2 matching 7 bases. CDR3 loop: CSGRWRESGELFF. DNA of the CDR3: TGCAGCGGGAGGTGGCGGGAGTCCGGGGAGCTGTTTTTT.